This T cell receptor beta chain was documented in a study of T cell repertoires in cytomegalovirus infection. For the study at large: CMV infection plus the matching HLA type was flagged by public TCR beta signatures.

TCRdb reanalysed the reads using MiXCR and keeps one entry per CDR3 protein. The data contain nearly 450,000 distinct CDR3 sequences, about a third of them seen just once; the ten biggest clones take up roughly an eighth. Trimming took 7 bases from V and 1 from J, leaving 10 bases between them. CDR3 length: 13 residues. Germline V gene lookup returns CDR1 SGHTA and CDR2 FQGNSA. This clonotype was picked up a small number of times. This sequence may be a read error, since a much larger clone differs from it by one base. The sample was PBMCs. The TCR originated in a human donor in good health (CMV status not recorded). Some clones in this sample may be carry-over from other donors' samples. The rearrangement links TRBV7-2 to TRBJ1-1; a weak D match, TRBD1 (5 bases). Here the CDR3 DNA reads TGTGCCAGCAACAAACAGGCGAACACTGAAGCTTTCTTT. Translation gives CASNKQANTEAFF. Together with reference TRBV7-2 and TRBJ1-1, the CDR3 gives the full variable domain: GAGVSQSPSNKVTEKGKDVELRCDPISGHTALYWYRQSLGQGLEFLIYFQGNSAPDKSGLPSDRFSAERTGGSVSTLTIQRTQQEDSAVYLCASNKQANTEAFFGQGTRLTVV.